What follows are 8 T cell receptor beta chains derived from one specimen sequenced in a study of blood T cells in healthy people across ages. With a J-beta primer mix and a sample-barcoded 5' primer, a second PCR ran about 7 to 11 cycles. Via MiXCR, TCRdb re-called the 5' RACE reads, giving one row per CDR3 protein. The data contain 1.2 million to 1.5 million distinct CDR3 sequences, roughly 64% of them singletons. The sample was blood. These receptors came from a young man in good health.

The chain couples TRBV21-1 to TRBJ2-6; TRBD1, as called in the table, went unchecked against the DNA. TRBV21-1 is assigned pseudogene status. This CDR3 is built from 18 residues. CDR3 DNA: TGTGCCAGCAGCAAGGTCCCCAGTGTCAAGTCTGGGGCCAACGTCCTGACTTTC. Translating gives CASSKVPSVKSGANVLTF.

The J gene is TRBJ2-7, the V gene TRBV5-1; TRBD1 matches 7 bases. The V gene's germline CDR1 is SGHRS and CDR2 YFSETQ. This CDR3 is built from 16 residues. The V and J ends lost 4 bases and 2 bases, in that order; junction bases with no gene match: 12. The CDR3 DNA is TGCGCCAGCAGCCAGAACCCCGGGACAGTTCCCTACGAGCAGTACTTC. Translated, it gives CASSQNPGTVPYEQYF.

This clonotype was detected only a few times. This chain uses TRBV7-9 with TRBJ2-5, with a tentative D call TRBD1 (5 bases). Germline V gives CDR1 SEHNR, CDR2 FQNEAQ (reference sequence). The CDR3 has 14 residues. V gave up 5 bases and J gave up 1 base, with 11 bases separating them. CDR3 sequence: CASSQIDSQETQYF. DNA for the CDR3: TGTGCCAGCAGCCAGATAGACAGCCAAGAGACCCAGTACTTC.

The chain has TRBV4-1 and TRBJ1-1; unclear D gene. This CDR3 is 14 amino acids long. The V and J ends lost 3 bases and 4 bases respectively, with 12 bases between them. CDR1 is MGHRA, CDR2 YSYEKL, per germline. The CDR3 coding sequence is TGCGCCAGCAGCCATTTATTGGTGAGCACTGAAGCTTTCTTT. Its protein product is CASSHLLVSTEAFF.

This clonotype was seen a single time. This rearrangement joins TRBV28 to TRBJ2-3, with D uncertain. Germline values: CDR1 MDHEN, CDR2 SYDVKM. V was pared by 8 bases and J by 4 bases, with 16 bases between. This CDR3 comprises 14 residues. The chain's CDR3 is CASSIAGSADTQYF. The CDR3 DNA follows: TGTGCCAGCTCCATCGCCGGGTCCGCAGATACGCAGTATTTT. Based on the CDR3 plus reference TRBV28 and TRBJ2-3, the full variable domain is DVKVTQSSRYLVKRTGEKVFLECVQDMDHENMFWYRQDPGLGLRLIYFSYDVKMKEKGDIPEGYSVSREKKERFSLILESASTNQTSMYLCASSIAGSADTQYFGPGTRLTVL.

V usage is TRBV7-9 and J usage is TRBJ2-4, with D perhaps TRBD1 or TRBD2 (5 bases each). The J call may not be correct, given that the DNA end is closer to TRBJ2-7. CDR1 is SEHNR and CDR2 is FQNEAQ in the germline V gene (reference sequence). The CDR3 spans 15 residues. CDR3 DNA sequence: TGTGCCAGCAGCCGCGAGGGGTCAGAACCTTACGAGCAGTACTTC. The encoded protein is CASSREGSEPYEQYF.

The chain has TRBV6-6 and TRBJ2-2; no reliable D call. The CDR3 length is 15 residues. In germline, CDR1 is MNHNY, CDR2 SVGAGI (reference sequence). CDR3 DNA: TGTGTCAGTCGCCCGCTTAGAGGCGGCACCGGGGAGCTGTTTTTT. This codes for CVSRPLRGGTGELFF.

The chain carries TRBV20-1 and TRBJ2-1, with D uncertain. This CDR3 is 12 amino acids long. V lost 3 bases, J lost 6 bases, and 9 bases lay in between. The germline CDR1 and CDR2 sequences are DFQATT and SNEGSKA (reference sequence). In DNA form, the CDR3 reads TGCAGTGCTAGCGACCCAGTCAATGAGCAGTTCTTC. As protein: CSASDPVNEQFF.